Below, 10 T cell receptor beta chains from the same sample are listed, as sequenced in a study of Ad26.COV2.S vaccination and SARS-CoV-2 variants. Profiled with immunoSEQ multiplex PCR; TCRdb holds only in-frame clones, not every one. The profile covers about 97,000 clones, with 80% appearing a single time and roughly a sixth taken by the ten largest. Sequenced material: peripheral blood, taken after recovery from COVID-19. Receptor source: a human donor who had recovered from COVID-19.

J is TRBJ2-7 and V is TRBV28; 7 nucleotides align to TRBD1. The length of the CDR3 is 13 residues. CDR1 is MDHEN, CDR2 SYDVKM, per germline. V lost 6 bases to trimming and J lost 3 bases; unmatched junction nucleotides: 5. The CDR3, as DNA: TGTGCCAGCAGCCTGGCAGGGGGCTACGAGCAGTACTTC. It specifies CASSLAGGYEQYF.

The chain combines TRBV11-3 with TRBJ2-1, with TRBD2 identical over 7 bases. The CDR3 runs to 14 residues. CDR1 is SGHNT and CDR2 is YENEEA in the germline V gene. The ends lost 2 bases at V and 6 bases at J; junction bases unmatched: 4. This CDR3 is CASSLFGGSNEQFF. CDR3 DNA sequence: TGTGCCAGCAGCTTATTCGGGGGGTCCAATGAGCAGTTCTTC.

The rearrangement links TRBV5-1 to TRBJ2-3; 11 positions match TRBD2. Germline loops: CDR1 SGHRS, CDR2 YFSETQ. V trimming: 4 bases; J trimming: 5 bases; junction bases outside the gene matches: 6. The CDR3 is 15 amino acids. This CDR3 is CASSLSGGAGDTQYF. In DNA, the CDR3 is TGCGCCAGCAGCCTTAGCGGGGGGGCCGGAGATACGCAGTATTTT.

The chain carries TRBV21-1 and TRBJ2-1. TRBV21-1 is a recognized pseudogene. The CDR3 extends over 13 amino acids. The CDR3 spells CARLHTGHNEQFF. The CDR3 nucleotides are TGTGCCAGGTTACATACGGGGCACAATGAGCAGTTCTTC.

This chain connects TRBV6-5 to TRBJ2-5; TRBD1 is a possible D gene (6 bases). The CDR3 contains 15 residues. The germline gives CDR1 MNHEY, CDR2 SVGAGI. The V gene lost 0 bases and the J gene lost 4 bases, with 12 bases spanning the gap. CDR3 sequence: CASSYSQGRGETQYF. CDR3 bases: TGTGCCAGCAGTTACTCACAGGGACGGGGAGAGACCCAGTACTTC.

Only a few counts were recorded for this clone. The chain recombines TRBV25-1 with TRBJ1-1; TRBD1 matches 7 bases. Germline V lookup: CDR1 MGHDK, CDR2 SYGVNS. This CDR3 spans 16 amino acids. Trimming removed 0 bases from V and 1 base from J; junction bases left unmatched: 5. The CDR3 here is CASSEYSNRGNTEAFF. CDR3 coding DNA: TGTGCCAGCAGTGAATATAGTAACAGGGGGAACACTGAAGCTTTCTTT.

This clone was observed a single time. The CDR3 sequence is CASSRTGGLISYNEQFF. The CDR3 bases are TGCGCCAGCAGTCGGACGGGTGGACTAATCTCCTACAATGAGCAGTTCTTC. The V and J genes are TRBV10-2 and TRBJ2-1; weak D call: TRBD2 (6 bases). The germline V gene encodes CDR1 WSHSY and CDR2 SAAADI. CDR3 length: 17 amino acids. The V gene lost 5 bases and the J gene lost 0 bases, with 17 bases spanning the gap.

This clone has only a few counts. Written as DNA, the CDR3 is TGTGCCAGCAGCCAAGCCGGGACAGGGACGTACTCCTACGAGCAGTACTTC. The encoded protein is CASSQAGTGTYSYEQYF. This chain links TRBV3-1 (or the pseudogene TRBV3-2) with TRBJ2-7; 9 nucleotides agree with TRBD1. Germline V gene data show CDR1 as LGHDT and CDR2 as YNNKEL (reference sequence). J lost 0 bases, V lost 1 base, and 7 bases had no gene match. The CDR3 length is 17 residues.

The sample holds one count of this clone. The rearrangement links TRBV6-5 to TRBJ2-5, with D maybe TRBD1 (7 bases). This CDR3 is built from 13 residues. V was pared by 10 bases and J by 3 bases, with 15 bases between. Looked up from germline, CDR1 is MNHEY and CDR2 is SVGAGI. Here the CDR3 reads CATRGQPKETQYF. The DNA for the CDR3 is TGTGCCACGCGGGGACAGCCGAAAGAGACCCAGTACTTC.

The chain uses TRBV6-1 and TRBJ2-4; unclear D gene. Germline CDR1 is MNHNS and CDR2 is SASEGT. The CDR3 has 18 amino acids. The ends were cut back, 3 bases at V and 0 bases at J, with 18 bases in the middle. The CDR3 bases are TGTGCCAGCAGTGACGACCCTGGGTCCCTTCTAGCCAAAAACATTCAGTACTTC. This gives the protein CASSDDPGSLLAKNIQYF.